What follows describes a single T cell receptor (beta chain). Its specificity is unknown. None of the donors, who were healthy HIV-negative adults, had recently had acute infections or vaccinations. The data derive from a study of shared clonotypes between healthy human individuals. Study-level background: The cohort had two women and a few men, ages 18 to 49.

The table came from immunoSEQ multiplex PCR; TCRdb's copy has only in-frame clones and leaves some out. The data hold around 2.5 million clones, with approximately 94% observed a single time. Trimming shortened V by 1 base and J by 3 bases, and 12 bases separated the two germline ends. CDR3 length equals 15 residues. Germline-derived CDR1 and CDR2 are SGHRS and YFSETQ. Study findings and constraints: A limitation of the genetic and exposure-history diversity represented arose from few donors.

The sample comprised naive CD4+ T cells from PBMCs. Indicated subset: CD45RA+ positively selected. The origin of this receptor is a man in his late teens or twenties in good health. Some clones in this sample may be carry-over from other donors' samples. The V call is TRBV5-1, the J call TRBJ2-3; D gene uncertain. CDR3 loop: CASSLIRHPTDTQYF. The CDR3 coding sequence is TGCGCCAGCAGCTTGATAAGGCACCCTACAGATACGCAGTATTTT.